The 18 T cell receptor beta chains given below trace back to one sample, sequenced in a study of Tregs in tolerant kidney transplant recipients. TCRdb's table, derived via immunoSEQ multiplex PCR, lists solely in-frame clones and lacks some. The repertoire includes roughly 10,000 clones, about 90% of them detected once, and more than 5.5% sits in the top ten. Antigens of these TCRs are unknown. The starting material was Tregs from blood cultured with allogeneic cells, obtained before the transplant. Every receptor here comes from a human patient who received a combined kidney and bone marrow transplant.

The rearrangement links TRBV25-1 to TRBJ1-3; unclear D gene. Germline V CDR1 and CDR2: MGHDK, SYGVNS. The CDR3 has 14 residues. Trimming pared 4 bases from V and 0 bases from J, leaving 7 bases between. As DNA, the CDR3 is TGTGCCAGCAGTGGAGGCTTCTCTGGAAACACCATATATTTT. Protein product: CASSGGFSGNTIYF.

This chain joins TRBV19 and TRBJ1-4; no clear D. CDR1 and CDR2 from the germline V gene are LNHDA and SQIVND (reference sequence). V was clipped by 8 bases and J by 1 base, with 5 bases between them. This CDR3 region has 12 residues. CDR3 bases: TGTGCCAGTGCCGGAACTAATGAAAAACTGTTTTTT. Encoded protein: CASAGTNEKLFF. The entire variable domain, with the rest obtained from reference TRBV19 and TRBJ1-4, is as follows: DGGITQSPKYLFRKEGQNVTLSCEQNLNHDAMYWYRQDPGQGLRLIYYSQIVNDFQKGDIAEGYSVSREKKESFPLTVTSAQKNPTAFYLCASAGTNEKLFFGSGTQLSVL.

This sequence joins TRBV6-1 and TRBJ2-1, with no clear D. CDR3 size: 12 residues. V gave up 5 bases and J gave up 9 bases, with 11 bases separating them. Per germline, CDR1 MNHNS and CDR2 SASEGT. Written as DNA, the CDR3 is TGTGCCAGCAGTTTTGGGTATGGTGAGCAGTTCTTC. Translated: CASSFGYGEQFF.

CDR3 in DNA: TGTGCCAGTAGTATAGACCCTAACAGCTACGAGCAGTACTTC. Residues: CASSIDPNSYEQYF. The chain has TRBV19 and TRBJ2-7; D gene ambiguous. Germline CDR1 reads LNHDA; CDR2 reads SQIVND (reference sequence). V lost 0 bases, J lost 3 bases, and 9 bases lay in between. CDR3 length equals 14 residues.

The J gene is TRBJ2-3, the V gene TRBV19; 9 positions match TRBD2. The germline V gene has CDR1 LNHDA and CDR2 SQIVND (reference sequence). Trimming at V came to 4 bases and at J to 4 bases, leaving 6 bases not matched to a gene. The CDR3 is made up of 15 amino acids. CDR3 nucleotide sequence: TGTGCCAGTAGTACTCCGGGACTAGCCTCAGATACGCAGTATTTT. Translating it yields CASSTPGLASDTQYF. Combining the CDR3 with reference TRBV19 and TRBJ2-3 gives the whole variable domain DGGITQSPKYLFRKEGQNVTLSCEQNLNHDAMYWYRQDPGQGLRLIYYSQIVNDFQKGDIAEGYSVSREKKESFPLTVTSAQKNPTAFYLCASSTPGLASDTQYFGPGTRLTVL.

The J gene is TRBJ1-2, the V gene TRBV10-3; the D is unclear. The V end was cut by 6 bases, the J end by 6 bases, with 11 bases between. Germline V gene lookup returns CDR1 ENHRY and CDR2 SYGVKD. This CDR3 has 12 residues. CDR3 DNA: TGTGCCATCAGGAGCGGTGCCGATGGCTACACCTTC. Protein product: CAIRSGADGYTF.

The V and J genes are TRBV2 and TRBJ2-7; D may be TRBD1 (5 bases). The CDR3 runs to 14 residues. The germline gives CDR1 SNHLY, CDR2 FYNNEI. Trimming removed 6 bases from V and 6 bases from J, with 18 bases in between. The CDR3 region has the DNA TGTGCCAGCAGAGCAGGGTTACATCCCAGCGAGCAGTACTTC. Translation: CASRAGLHPSEQYF.

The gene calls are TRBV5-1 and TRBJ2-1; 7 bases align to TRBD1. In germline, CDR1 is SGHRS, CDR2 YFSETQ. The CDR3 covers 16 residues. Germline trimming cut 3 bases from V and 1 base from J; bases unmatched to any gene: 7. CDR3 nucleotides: TGCGCCAGCAGCTCGACAGGGAGTAGTTCCTACAATGAGCAGTTCTTC. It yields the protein CASSSTGSSSYNEQFF.

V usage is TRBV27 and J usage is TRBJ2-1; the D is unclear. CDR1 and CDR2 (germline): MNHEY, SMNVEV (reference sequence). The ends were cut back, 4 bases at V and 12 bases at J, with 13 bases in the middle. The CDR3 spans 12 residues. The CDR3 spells CASSSSVFAQFF. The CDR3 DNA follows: TGTGCCAGCAGTTCATCAGTTTTTGCGCAGTTCTTC.

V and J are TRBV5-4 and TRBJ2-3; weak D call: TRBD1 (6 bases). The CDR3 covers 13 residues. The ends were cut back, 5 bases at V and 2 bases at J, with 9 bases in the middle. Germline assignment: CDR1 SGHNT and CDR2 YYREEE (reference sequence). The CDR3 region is CASSRDNTDTQYF. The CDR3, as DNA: TGTGCCAGCAGTCGGGACAACACAGATACGCAGTATTTT.

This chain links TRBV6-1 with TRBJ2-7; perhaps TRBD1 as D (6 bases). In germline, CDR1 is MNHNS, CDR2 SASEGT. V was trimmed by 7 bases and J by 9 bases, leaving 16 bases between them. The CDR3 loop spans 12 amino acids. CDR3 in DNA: TGTGCCAGCACACGAACAGGGTATGGGCAGTACTTC. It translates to CASTRTGYGQYF.

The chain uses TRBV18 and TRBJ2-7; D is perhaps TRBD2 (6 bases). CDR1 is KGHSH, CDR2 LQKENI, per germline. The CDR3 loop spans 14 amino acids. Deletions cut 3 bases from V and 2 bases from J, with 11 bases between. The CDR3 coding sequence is TGTGCCAGCTCACCCCAGGGCGGGGCCTACGAGCAGTACTTC. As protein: CASSPQGGAYEQYF.

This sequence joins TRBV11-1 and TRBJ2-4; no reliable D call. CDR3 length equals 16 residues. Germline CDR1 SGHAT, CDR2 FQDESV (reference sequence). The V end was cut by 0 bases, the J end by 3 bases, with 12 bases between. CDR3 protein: CASSLAPGLGKNIQYF. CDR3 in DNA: TGTGCCAGCAGCTTAGCCCCAGGCTTAGGCAAAAACATTCAGTACTTC.

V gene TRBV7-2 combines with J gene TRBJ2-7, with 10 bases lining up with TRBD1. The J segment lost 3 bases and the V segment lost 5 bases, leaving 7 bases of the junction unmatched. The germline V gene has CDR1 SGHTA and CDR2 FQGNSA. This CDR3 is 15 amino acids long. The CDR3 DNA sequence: TGTGCCAGCAGCAACAGGGACAGGGGTTTCTACGAGCAGTACTTC. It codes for CASSNRDRGFYEQYF. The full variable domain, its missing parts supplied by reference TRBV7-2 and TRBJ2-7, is GAGVSQSPSNKVTEKGKDVELRCDPISGHTALYWYRQSLGQGLEFLIYFQGNSAPDKSGLPSDRFSAERTGGSVSTLTIQRTQQEDSAVYLCASSNRDRGFYEQYFGPGTRLTVT.

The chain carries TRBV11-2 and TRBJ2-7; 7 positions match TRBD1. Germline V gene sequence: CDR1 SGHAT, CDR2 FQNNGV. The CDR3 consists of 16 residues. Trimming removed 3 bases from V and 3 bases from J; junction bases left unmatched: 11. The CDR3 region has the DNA TGTGCCAGCAGCTTCGACCCGGGACAGAGACGCTACGAGCAGTACTTC. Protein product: CASSFDPGQRRYEQYF.

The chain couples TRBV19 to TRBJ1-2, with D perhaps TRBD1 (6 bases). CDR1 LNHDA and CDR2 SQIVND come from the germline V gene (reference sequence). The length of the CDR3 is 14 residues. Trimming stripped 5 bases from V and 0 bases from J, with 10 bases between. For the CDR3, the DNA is TGTGCCAGTAGTCGGACAGCCTCTAACTATGGCTACACCTTC. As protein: CASSRTASNYGYTF.

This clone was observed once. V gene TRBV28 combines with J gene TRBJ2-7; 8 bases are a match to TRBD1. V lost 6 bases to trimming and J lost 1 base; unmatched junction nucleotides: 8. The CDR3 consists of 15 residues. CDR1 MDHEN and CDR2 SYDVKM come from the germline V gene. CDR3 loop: CASRYQGAKSYEQYF. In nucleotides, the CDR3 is TGTGCCAGCAGGTATCAGGGGGCGAAATCCTACGAGCAGTACTTC.

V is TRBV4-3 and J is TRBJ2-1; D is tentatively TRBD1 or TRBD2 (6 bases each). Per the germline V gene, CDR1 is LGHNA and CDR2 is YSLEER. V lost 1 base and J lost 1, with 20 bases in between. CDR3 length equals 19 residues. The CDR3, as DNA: TGCGCCAGCAGCCAAGGGTGGGCCTCGGGGGCCGCTTCCTACAATGAGCAGTTCTTC. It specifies CASSQGWASGAASYNEQFF.